This TCR beta chain originates from a study of blood T cell repertoires in COVID-19. About the research overall: Sample material is recorded as cDNA or gDNA derived from T cells, B-cell-depleted T cells, or PBMCs.

Of note for this clone: Different DNA sequences within this sample yield the same CDR3.

This CDR3 is 11 amino acids long. In germline, CDR1 is SGHDT, CDR2 YYEEEE. V was shortened by 4 bases and J by 2 bases, with 3 bases between the two germline ends. Original data processing: Estimation of nucleated cell counts relied on the amplification of reference gene primers. Clones were sequenced by immunoSEQ multiplex PCR, and TCRdb holds only the in-frame ones, with some missing. V and J calls plus clone size are reproduced from that table; the DNA served to infer D and trimming. Among 150,000 to 200,000 clones listed, roughly 85% were seen once. Sequencing input: peripheral blood. This receptor was identified in a man between 50 and 59 years old with active or convalescent COVID-19. The V call is TRBV5-6, the J call TRBJ2-5; D unresolved. The CDR3, as DNA: TGTGCCAGCAGCCTTCAAGAGACCCAGTACTTC. Translation gives CASSLQETQYF.